One and the same sample provided the 18 T cell receptor beta chains below, sequenced in a study of T cell clonality in common variable immunodeficiency. TCRdb's copy holds only in-frame clones and misses some; the assay was immunoSEQ multiplex PCR. The sample presents fewer than 65,000 clones, none singletons. The sample taken for sequencing was peripheral blood mononuclear cells. These receptors were collected from a person aged 18 to 70 in good health.

This clone was seen repeatedly, ten times or more. The CDR3 end is not reached by the read, which stops 3 residues before it; the germline J gene fills it in. The J gene is TRBJ1-4, the V gene TRBV4-2; TRBD1 matches 7 bases. CDR3 length: 15 residues. J was trimmed by 5 bases and V by 0 bases; bases with no gene match: 3. The germline gives CDR1 LGHNA, CDR2 YNFKEQ. The CDR3 protein is CASSQEPTGNEKLFF. CDR3 DNA (partial): TGTGCCAGCAGCCAAGAGCCGACAGGGAATGAAAAA.

This clone was found many times. The sequenced fragment ends 3 residues before the CDR3 boundary, so the rest is inferred from the germline J gene. The rearrangement joins TRBV5-1 to TRBJ1-2; TRBD1 is a possible D gene (6 bases). This CDR3 comprises 14 residues. With 4 bases removed from V and 4 bases from J, the gap between germline ends came to 14 bases. Germline CDR1 and CDR2: SGHRS and YFSETQ. The CDR3 bases that were read are TGCGCCAGCAGCCAGGACAGCGGAGGCTATGGC. Translating it yields CASSQDSGGYG. The full CDR3 protein reads CASSQDSGGYGYTF.

Ten or more counts support this clone. The CDR3 end is not reached by the read, which stops 3 residues before it; the germline J gene fills it in. The chain links TRBV5-5 to TRBJ1-2; D uncertain. The CDR3 has 14 amino acids. Germline V gene data show CDR1 as SGHKS and CDR2 as YYEKEE (reference sequence). The V and J ends lost 3 bases and 2 bases respectively, with 11 bases between them. The CDR3 DNA, read in part, is TGTGCCAGCAGCTCTCCTTACAAGAACTATGGC. Its protein product is CASSSPYKNYG. The whole CDR3 sequence reads CASSSPYKNYGYTF.

This clone has at least ten counts. The read terminates 3 residues ahead of where the CDR3 ends, so the germline J gene completes it. The V and J genes are TRBV5-4 and TRBJ2-2; weak D call: TRBD1 (6 bases). Germline CDR1 SGHNT, CDR2 YYREEE (reference sequence). Trimming took off 0 bases at V and 2 bases at J, with 11 bases between the two ends. This CDR3 has 16 amino acids. The CDR3 DNA, read in part, is TGTGCCAGCAGCTTGGAGGTGGGGGCCAACACCGGGGAG. Translating it yields CASSLEVGANTGE. The complete CDR3 reads CASSLEVGANTGELFF.

This clone was seen repeatedly, ten times or more. The CDR3 end lies 3 residues beyond the end of the read and is filled in from the germline J gene. This chain links TRBV2 with TRBJ1-4; TRBD1 matches 10 bases. Unmatched junction bases numbered 8, after V lost 6 bases and J lost 7 bases. The length of the CDR3 is 15 residues. Per the germline V gene, CDR1 is SNHLY and CDR2 is FYNNEI. The sequenced CDR3 bases are TGTGCCAGCAGATTCGACAGGGGGCAGGGTGAAAAA. Protein: CASRFDRGQGEK. Given in full, the CDR3 is CASRFDRGQGEKLFF.

Ten or more counts support this clone. The observed sequence ends 3 residues before the CDR3 terminus, with the missing tail filled in from the germline J gene. This chain links TRBV9 with TRBJ2-1, with 8 bases matching TRBD2. This CDR3 comprises 15 residues. Germline V gene lookup returns CDR1 SGDLS and CDR2 YYNGEE. V was pared by 0 bases and J by 5 bases, with 4 bases of the junction left unmatched. The sequenced part of the CDR3 DNA is TGTGCCAGCAGCGTAGGAGCTAGCGGGCACAATGAG. Its translation: CASSVGASGHNE. The whole CDR3 sequence is CASSVGASGHNEQFF.

This clone was seen repeatedly, ten times or more. The read halts 3 residues ahead of the CDR3 end, with the missing end drawn from the germline J gene. The V call is TRBV7-9, the J call TRBJ1-1, with 12 positions matching TRBD1. The germline CDR1 and CDR2 sequences are SEHNR and FQNEAQ (reference sequence). This CDR3 spans 13 amino acids. This CDR3 is CASSLTGQGAAFF. The part of the CDR3 DNA that was read is TGTGCCAGCAGCTTAACGGGACAGGGGGCA.

This clone appeared many times. The DNA ends 3 residues before the CDR3 does, and the rest of the CDR3 is filled in from the germline J gene. The V call is TRBV5-1, the J call TRBJ2-1; 8 nucleotides match TRBD2. The trim removed 4 bases at V and 6 bases at J, leaving 9 bases unmatched. CDR3 length: 15 residues. In germline, CDR1 is SGHRS, CDR2 YFSETQ. This CDR3 is CASSGSSGIRNEQFF. The covered CDR3 bases are TGCGCCAGCAGCGGTAGTAGCGGGATACGCAATGAG. The full variable domain, completed using reference TRBV5-1 and TRBJ2-1, is KAGVTQTPRYLIKTRGQQVTLSCSPISGHRSVSWYQQTPGQGLQFLFEYFSETQRNKGNFPGRFSGRQFSNSRSEMNVSTLELGDSALYLCASSGSSGIRNEQFFGPGTRLTVL.

This clone came up many times. The CDR3 end falls 3 residues outside the read, so it is completed with the germline J gene. The genes are TRBV2 and TRBJ1-1; no reliable D call. This CDR3 has 11 residues. The V gene's germline CDR1 is SNHLY and CDR2 FYNNEI. The sequenced part of the CDR3 DNA is TGTGCCAGCAGCCAGCGGTCCGAA. It yields the protein CASSQRSE. The CDR3, in full, reads CASSQRSEAFF. The whole variable domain, filled in from reference TRBV2 and TRBJ1-1, reads EPEVTQTPSHQVTQMGQEVILRCVPISNHLYFYWYRQILGQKVEFLVSFYNNEISEKSEIFDDQFSVERPDGSNFTLKIRSTKLEDSAMYFCASSQRSEAFFGQGTRLTVV.

Many counts were recorded for this clone. Read data end 3 residues before the CDR3 end; the end is taken from the germline J gene. The J gene is TRBJ2-5, the V gene TRBV28; 11 bases agree with TRBD2. Germline-derived CDR1 and CDR2 are MDHEN and SYDVKM. The CDR3 is 15 amino acids. Germline trimming cut 7 bases from V and 5 bases from J; bases unmatched to any gene: 9. The CDR3 is CASTLAGGPSETQYF. Partial CDR3 DNA: TGTGCCAGCACCTTAGCGGGAGGGCCTTCGGAGACC. Full variable domain (outside the CDR3, taken from reference TRBV28 and TRBJ2-5): DVKVTQSSRYLVKRTGEKVFLECVQDMDHENMFWYRQDPGLGLRLIYFSYDVKMKEKGDIPEGYSVSREKKERFSLILESASTNQTSMYLCASTLAGGPSETQYFGPGTRLLVL.

This clone has at least ten counts. The read terminates 3 residues before the CDR3 end, so the remaining end is supplied by the germline J gene. V usage is TRBV5-4 and J usage is TRBJ2-1; D unclear. The germline V and J ends were trimmed by 3 bases and 5 bases, with 3 bases remaining between them. Germline V gene data show CDR1 as SGHNT and CDR2 as YYREEE (reference sequence). The CDR3 runs 11 residues. CDR3 sequence: CASSSNNEQFF. CDR3 bases read: TGTGCCAGCAGCTCAAACAATGAG.

This clone was recorded many times. The observed sequence ends 3 residues before the CDR3 terminus, with the missing tail filled in from the germline J gene. The J gene is TRBJ2-7, the V gene TRBV30; D is unclear. Germline V lookup: CDR1 GTSNPN, CDR2 SVGIG (reference sequence). The CDR3 has 12 amino acids. The V gene lost 7 bases and the J gene lost 1 base, with 11 bases spanning the gap. The CDR3 loop reads CALQVDSYEQYF. CDR3 DNA (partial): TGTGCCTTGCAGGTTGATTCCTACGAG.

Ten or more counts support this clone. The CDR3 end falls 3 residues outside the read, so it is completed with the germline J gene. The chain joins TRBV5-6 to TRBJ2-6, with D possibly matching TRBD2 (5 bases). The CDR3 covers 15 residues. Germline V gene data show CDR1 as SGHDT and CDR2 as YYEEEE. V gave up 4 bases and J gave up 3 bases, with 11 bases separating them. The part of the CDR3 DNA that was read is TGTGCCAGCAGCCCCCGGGGTTTTGGGGCCAACGTC. Translating gives CASSPRGFGANV. In full, the CDR3 reads CASSPRGFGANVLTF. Drawing the rest from reference TRBV5-6 and TRBJ2-6, the complete variable domain is DAGVTQSPTHLIKTRGQQVTLRCSPKSGHDTVSWYQQALGQGPQFIFQYYEEEERQRGNFPDRFSGHQFPNYSSELNVNALLLGDSALYLCASSPRGFGANVLTFGAGSRLTVL.

This clone has ten or more counts. From the germline J gene comes the end of the CDR3, since the read stops 3 residues before it. This rearrangement joins TRBV5-1 to TRBJ2-2; 8 bases are shared with TRBD1. This CDR3 contains 14 residues. V was clipped by 5 bases and J by 6 bases; unmatched bases: 6. Germline V lookup: CDR1 SGHRS, CDR2 YFSETQ. The CDR3 here is CASRMTGVAGELFF. CDR3 DNA (partial): TGCGCCAGCAGAATGACAGGGGTTGCCGGGGAG.

This clone appeared many times. The read is 3 residues too short to cover the CDR3 end, so that end is filled in from the germline J gene. This chain joins TRBV6-2 or TRBV6-3 and TRBJ1-2; TRBD1 agrees at 8 bases. Germline CDR1 reads MNHEY; CDR2 reads SVGEGT. Trimming at V came to 7 bases and at J to 0 bases, leaving 7 bases not matched to a gene. The CDR3 length is 15 residues. The CDR3 reads CASIRGQGTNYGYTF. The DNA read from the CDR3 is TGTGCCAGCATCCGTGGACAGGGAACTAACTATGGC.

This clone was picked up a small number of times. The read ends 3 residues shy of where the CDR3 ends; the end is completed using the germline J gene. The chain is built from TRBV2 and TRBJ2-7; 14 bases map to TRBD2. Germline V CDR1 and CDR2: SNHLY, FYNNEI. V trimming: 2 bases; J trimming: 5 bases; junction bases outside the gene matches: 8. This CDR3 has 17 amino acids. CDR3 bases read: TGTGCCAGCAGTGAATTGAGACTAGCGGGAGGGCCCCACGAG. Protein: CASSELRLAGGPHE. The full CDR3 protein is CASSELRLAGGPHEQYF.

This clone was counted ten times or more. Read data end 3 residues before the CDR3 end; the end is taken from the germline J gene. This rearrangement joins TRBV6-4 to TRBJ2-1, with 11 bases lining up with TRBD2. With 3 bases clipped from V and 3 bases from J, the junction kept 1 base outside the gene matches. The CDR3 is 15 residues long. Germline values: CDR1 MRHNA, CDR2 SNTAGT. The CDR3: CASSDGTSGYNEQFF. The covered CDR3 bases are TGTGCCAGCAGTGATGGGACTAGCGGCTACAATGAG.

This clone was picked up a small number of times. The DNA ends 3 residues before the CDR3 does, and the rest of the CDR3 is filled in from the germline J gene. The rearrangement uses TRBV2 and TRBJ1-6; 7 bases map to TRBD1. The CDR3 has 15 residues. In germline, CDR1 is SNHLY, CDR2 FYNNEI. After removal of 8 bases from V and 8 bases from J, the junction contained 12 bases not matched to a gene. The part of the CDR3 DNA that was read is TGTGCCAGCCCAGATGAGGGGGCGCCTTATTCACCC. It translates to CASPDEGAPYSP. The whole CDR3 sequence reads CASPDEGAPYSPLHF.